Following are 27 T cell receptor beta chains from one sample sequenced in a study of T cells in Graves' hyperthyroidism and ophthalmopathy. Regions amplified from RNA transcripts were the TCR beta CDR3 regions. Carried out on the TCR CDR3, a first-round RT-PCR used the HTBI primer set. TCRdb redid the calling of the multiplex PCR reads with MiXCR, one entry per CDR3 protein. The data hold about 640,000 distinct CDR3 sequences, with about 14% observed a single time. The specimen was blood. The receptors originated from a woman aged 50 to 60 with Graves' ophthalmopathy.

This clonotype was seen repeatedly, ten times or more. This chain connects TRBV11-3 to TRBJ2-1, with TRBD2 matching over 10 bases. The junction had 4 bases not matched to a gene; V was cut back by 3 bases and J by 5 bases. Germline CDR1 SGHNT, CDR2 YENEEA. This CDR3 region has 15 residues. The CDR3 DNA reads as TGTGCCAGCAGCTTTACAAGCGGGAGGGACAATGAGCAGTTCTTC. Protein product: CASSFTSGRDNEQFF.

This clonotype was detected many times. This sequence joins TRBV18 and TRBJ2-5; D uncertain. The length of the CDR3 is 13 residues. Trimming shortened V by 4 bases and J by 2 bases, and 8 bases separated the two germline ends. The germline CDR1 and CDR2 sequences are KGHSH and LQKENI. The DNA of the CDR3 is TGTGCCAGCTCACTAGTACCACAAGAGACCCAGTACTTC. Amino acids: CASSLVPQETQYF.

This clonotype was recorded a few times. CDR3 loop: CAISGQGPSTNEKLFF. CDR3 sequence (DNA): TGTGCCATCAGCGGACAGGGACCCTCAACTAATGAAAAACTGTTTTTT. The chain employs TRBV10-3 and TRBJ1-4, with 8 bases fitting TRBD1. J was trimmed by 0 bases and V by 6 bases; bases with no gene match: 6. This CDR3 region has 16 residues. Germline V gene sequence: CDR1 ENHRY, CDR2 SYGVKD.

This clonotype was observed a few times. This chain connects TRBV14 to TRBJ1-1; 8 positions match TRBD1. Germline CDR1 reads SGHDN; CDR2 reads FVKESK. The J segment lost 4 bases and the V segment lost 2 bases, leaving 6 bases of the junction unmatched. The CDR3 totals 15 residues. The CDR3 DNA sequence: TGTGCCAGCAGCCAACAGGGGGCGCGGAGCACTGAAGCTTTCTTT. Translating gives CASSQQGARSTEAFF.

This clonotype has just a few counts. The rearrangement uses TRBV28 and TRBJ2-2; 8 nucleotides line up with TRBD1. V lost 5 bases and J lost 7; bases outside the gene matches: 12. This CDR3 has 16 residues. Germline CDR1 MDHEN, CDR2 SYDVKM. CDR3 nucleotides: TGTGCCAGCAGTCCGGGTGCAGGGGGCATTGGCGGGGAGCTGTTTTTT. It is translated as CASSPGAGGIGGELFF.

This clonotype occurred many times. This rearrangement joins TRBV10-3 to TRBJ1-6, with no clear D. The germline V and J ends were trimmed by 3 bases and 9 bases, with 3 bases remaining between them. This CDR3 contains 11 residues. CDR1 is ENHRY, CDR2 SYGVKD, per germline. The DNA for the CDR3 is TGTGCCATCAGTGACAGTTCACCCCTCCACTTT. Translation: CAISDSSPLHF.

This clonotype was seen many times. J is TRBJ2-2 and V is TRBV9, with 10 bases identical to TRBD2. The CDR3 is 16 amino acids. Unmatched junction bases numbered 5, after V lost 0 bases and J lost 6 bases. In germline, CDR1 is SGDLS, CDR2 YYNGEE. The CDR3 bases are TGTGCCAGCAGCGTAGGGTTAGCGGGGGGTGCCGGGGAGCTGTTTTTT. Protein product: CASSVGLAGGAGELFF.

This clonotype was seen more than once but under ten times. The V gene is TRBV20-1, the J gene TRBJ2-7; TRBD2 aligns across 10 bases. V lost 3 bases to trimming and J lost 6 bases; unmatched junction nucleotides: 17. The CDR3 is 17 amino acids. Germline CDR1 DFQATT, CDR2 SNEGSKA (reference sequence). The CDR3 DNA sequence: TGCAGTGCTAGTACGGCTAGCGGGAGCTCCGCGTCTTTCGAGCAGTACTTC. It specifies CSASTASGSSASFEQYF.

This clonotype was recorded many times. This sequence joins TRBV5-1 and TRBJ1-5; no clear D. Trimming stripped 4 bases from V and 7 bases from J, with 15 bases between. The CDR3 extends over 14 amino acids. Germline V CDR1 and CDR2: SGHRS, YFSETQ. The CDR3, as DNA: TGCGCCAGCAGCCCGGCCCTCGGGGAGCAGCCCCAGCATTTT. This translates into CASSPALGEQPQHF.

Many counts were recorded for this clonotype. The chain combines TRBV12-3 or TRBV12-4 with TRBJ1-1; D possibly corresponds to TRBD1 (5 bases). The CDR3 loop spans 11 amino acids. The ends were cut back, 4 bases at V and 11 bases at J, with 11 bases in the middle. The CDR3 DNA follows: TGTGCCAGCAGTTCAAGGGGATTGGCTTTCTTT. Translating gives CASSSRGLAFF.

This clonotype has at least ten counts. V is TRBV10-3 and J is TRBJ2-1; TRBD2 agrees at 10 bases. The germline V gene has CDR1 ENHRY and CDR2 SYGVKD. The CDR3 runs 15 residues. The ends lost 4 bases at V and 8 bases at J; junction bases unmatched: 8. The CDR3 loop is CAISVGTSALYEQFF. The CDR3 DNA follows: TGTGCCATCAGTGTCGGGACTAGCGCGCTCTATGAGCAGTTCTTC.

J is TRBJ2-1 and V is TRBV19, with TRBD2 matching over 12 bases. This CDR3 spans 15 amino acids. Germline V lookup: CDR1 LNHDA, CDR2 SQIVND (reference sequence). J lost 9 bases, V lost 6 bases, and 9 bases had no gene match. The CDR3 region is CASSLTSGSQLEQFF. The CDR3 DNA follows: TGTGCCAGTAGCCTGACTAGCGGGAGCCAGCTTGAGCAGTTCTTC. Full variable domain (outside the CDR3, taken from reference TRBV19 and TRBJ2-1): DGGITQSPKYLFRKEGQNVTLSCEQNLNHDAMYWYRQDPGQGLRLIYYSQIVNDFQKGDIAEGYSVSREKKESFPLTVTSAQKNPTAFYLCASSLTSGSQLEQFFGPGTRLTVL.

The chain employs TRBV28 and TRBJ2-7; 9 bases agree with TRBD2. The CDR3 runs to 16 residues. The germline gives CDR1 MDHEN, CDR2 SYDVKM. V was clipped by 5 bases and J by 4 bases; unmatched bases: 12. CDR3: CASSVQAGGSWYEQYF. CDR3 nucleotide sequence: TGTGCCAGCAGTGTTCAAGCGGGAGGTAGTTGGTACGAGCAGTACTTC. Full variable domain (rest looked up from reference TRBV28 and TRBJ2-7): DVKVTQSSRYLVKRTGEKVFLECVQDMDHENMFWYRQDPGLGLRLIYFSYDVKMKEKGDIPEGYSVSREKKERFSLILESASTNQTSMYLCASSVQAGGSWYEQYFGPGTRLTVT.

This clonotype was picked up a small number of times. The chain has TRBV19 and TRBJ1-5, with a weak D call TRBD1 (5 bases). From germline, CDR1 is LNHDA and CDR2 SQIVND (reference sequence). The ends were cut back, 3 bases at V and 13 bases at J, with 16 bases in the middle. CDR3 length equals 13 residues. For the CDR3, the DNA is TGTGCCAGTAGTATGAGGCAGAGCAGGGCTCAGCATTTT. This codes for CASSMRQSRAQHF.

The rearrangement joins TRBV4-1 to TRBJ1-4; D is ambiguous. The V gene lost 4 bases and the J gene lost 0 bases, with 9 bases spanning the gap. The CDR3 spans 15 residues. Per the germline V gene, CDR1 is MGHRA and CDR2 is YSYEKL. This CDR3 reads CASSRDVATNEKLFF. Written as DNA, the CDR3 is TGCGCCAGCAGCCGAGACGTTGCAACTAATGAAAAACTGTTTTTT.

This chain joins TRBV19 and TRBJ2-1; a weak D match, TRBD1 (6 bases). Trimming shortened V by 4 bases and J by 15 bases, and 13 bases separated the two germline ends. Germline V gene data show CDR1 as LNHDA and CDR2 as SQIVND (reference sequence). The CDR3 sequence is 11 residues long. CDR3 in amino acids: CASSTTGSRFF. As DNA, the CDR3 is TGTGCCAGTAGTACGACAGGTTCTCGGTTCTTC.

This clonotype was detected ten times or more. The chain carries TRBV24-1 and TRBJ2-7, with 11 bases matching TRBD2. Germline CDR1 and CDR2: KGHDR and SFDVKD. V was clipped by 4 bases and J by 7 bases; unmatched bases: 5. This CDR3 is 14 amino acids long. CDR3 in DNA: TGTGCCACCAGTGAACCAGGGACTAGCGGAGAGCAGTACTTC. Translated, it gives CATSEPGTSGEQYF.

In this sample, this clonotype turned up once. The rearrangement joins TRBV6-1 to TRBJ2-7; weak D call: TRBD2 (5 bases). This CDR3 region has 15 residues. Trimming took off 5 bases at V and 3 bases at J, with 17 bases between the two ends. CDR1 is MNHNS and CDR2 is SASEGT in the germline V gene. The CDR3 DNA follows: TGTGCCAGCAGTAACGGGATCCTCAAATTCTACGAGCAGTACTTC. As protein: CASSNGILKFYEQYF.

The J gene is TRBJ2-1, the V gene TRBV28; TRBD2 matches at 9 bases. The J segment lost 4 bases and the V segment lost 1 base, leaving 14 bases of the junction unmatched. This CDR3 is built from 19 residues. Germline V CDR1 and CDR2: MDHEN, SYDVKM. CDR3 in amino acids: CASSLLRRRGTSRYNEQFF. The CDR3 bases are TGTGCCAGCAGTTTATTGAGGCGGAGGGGGACTAGCAGATACAATGAGCAGTTCTTC.

The J gene is TRBJ2-2, the V gene TRBV7-9; 7 bases map to TRBD1. CDR3 size: 16 residues. Germline CDR1 and CDR2: SEHNR and FQNEAQ (reference sequence). V shed 10 bases and J 7 bases; nucleotides not matched to a gene: 18. This CDR3 reads CAIARDRHSWGGELFF. CDR3 DNA: TGTGCCATCGCCCGGGACAGACATTCTTGGGGCGGGGAGCTGTTTTTT.

This chain links TRBV14 with TRBJ2-1, with 9 bases fitting TRBD2. CDR1 is SGHDN and CDR2 is FVKESK in the germline V gene. The CDR3 is made up of 16 amino acids. V was clipped by 3 bases and J by 0 bases; unmatched bases: 3. The CDR3 sequence is CASSHGLASSYNEQFF. CDR3 bases: TGTGCCAGCAGCCACGGACTAGCGAGCTCCTACAATGAGCAGTTCTTC.

This clonotype was detected only a few times. This chain links TRBV3-1 with TRBJ2-6, with D tentatively TRBD1 (6 bases). The CDR3 is 16 amino acids. Germline V gene lookup returns CDR1 LGHDT and CDR2 YNNKEL (reference sequence). The V and J ends lost 4 bases and 3 bases respectively, with 13 bases between them. CDR3 region: CASSPLRGIGANVLTF. DNA of the CDR3: TGTGCCAGCAGCCCTCTCAGGGGAATTGGGGCCAACGTCCTGACTTTC.

The sample holds many counts of this clonotype. J is TRBJ2-1 and V is TRBV13; TRBD2 matches 10 bases. The V gene end was trimmed by 5 bases and the J gene end by 8 bases; junction bases not matched to a gene: 6. CDR3 size: 14 residues. Germline-derived CDR1 and CDR2 are PRHDT and FYEKMQ (reference sequence). The CDR3 sequence is CASSISGRTDEQFF. CDR3 sequence (DNA): TGTGCCAGCAGCATTAGCGGGAGGACGGATGAGCAGTTCTTC.

This clonotype was counted ten times or more. This chain connects TRBV24-1 to TRBJ2-1; TRBD1 aligns across 8 bases. The germline CDR1 and CDR2 sequences are KGHDR and SFDVKD. The V and J ends lost 0 bases and 7 bases, in that order; junction bases with no gene match: 7. This CDR3 is built from 16 residues. The CDR3 DNA reads as TGTGCCACCAGTGATTTGATCTCAGGGGGCGTAAATGAGCAGTTCTTC. Translated: CATSDLISGGVNEQFF.

The CDR3 is CASSEQGFTGELFF. CDR3 in DNA: TGTGCCAGCAGTGAACAGGGGTTCACCGGGGAGCTGTTTTTT. This chain links TRBV2 with TRBJ2-2; weak D call: TRBD1 (6 bases). With 2 bases removed from V and 4 bases from J, the gap between germline ends came to 8 bases. The CDR3 length is 14 residues. Germline V gene sequence: CDR1 SNHLY, CDR2 FYNNEI.

A remark on this clonotype: This may be a read error: a much more frequent sequence differs by one nucleotide. V is TRBV30 and J is TRBJ2-3; TRBD1 is a possible D gene (6 bases). This CDR3 region has 13 residues. The germline gives CDR1 GTSNPN, CDR2 SVGIG (reference sequence). The CDR3 loop is CAWSRGTTDAQYF. The CDR3, as DNA: TGTGCCTGGAGTAGGGGGACCACAGATGCGCAGTATTTT.

This clonotype was observed a few times. The CDR3 nucleotides are TGTGCCAGCAGCCGACCCATAGAGACCCAGTACTTC. This translates into CASSRPIETQYF. The chain links TRBV3-1 to TRBJ2-5; D gene ambiguous. The CDR3 is 12 residues long. V was shortened by 4 bases and J by 4 bases, with 7 bases between the two germline ends. CDR1 and CDR2 (germline): LGHDT, YNNKEL (reference sequence).